This entry describes one T cell receptor (beta chain). Its antigen is not identified. These data come from a study of regulatory T cells in long-lasting Graves disease. Libraries of TCR beta came from iRepertoire HTBI primers plus Arm-PCR of CDR3 regions. Each CDR3 protein gets one entry after TCRdb re-called the multiplex PCR reads with MiXCR. The sample consists of about 470,000 distinct CDR3 sequences, about 16% of them appearing once. Points from the study as a whole: Peripheral blood was the sole material, not thyroid tissue. For persistent Graves' patients, TCR diversity was lower than for newly diagnosed ones.

The V end was cut by 0 bases, the J end by 5 bases, with 20 bases between. CDR1 is GTSNPN and CDR2 is SVGIG in the germline V gene (reference sequence). The CDR3 consists of 16 residues. Described time point: newly diagnosed GD, antithyroid drugs for less than 3 months. PBMC-derived RNA was used for the TCR library. Peripheral blood, about 9 milliliters of it, was drawn into EDTA tubes. The sample also formed part of further work on T cells in Graves' hyperthyroidism and ophthalmopathy.

This sequence joins TRBV30 and TRBJ2-7; tentative D call: TRBD2 (6 bases). The sequences come from peripheral blood mononuclear cells (PBMCs), collected at new diagnosis, from a patient treated with antithyroid drugs. The TCR sequence derives from a woman in her twenties or thirties with Graves disease. This CDR3 reads CAWSVPAGPWTDEQYF. In DNA, the CDR3 is TGTGCCTGGAGTGTACCGGCGGGACCCTGGACGGACGAGCAGTACTTC.